One and the same sample provided the 19 T cell receptor beta chains below, sequenced in a study of technical replicates of blood from a few donors. The repertoire was sequenced with immunoSEQ multiplex PCR; TCRdb's copy has only in-frame clones and lacks some. Among around 80,000 clones listed, more than 95% were seen once. Sequencing was done on a sample of T cells isolated from PBMCs. The receptors stem from a human donor in good health.

The rearrangement joins TRBV4-1 to TRBJ2-3, with 9 bases fitting TRBD2. CDR1 and CDR2 (germline): MGHRA, YSYEKL. The V segment lost 3 bases and the J segment 2 bases; nucleotides outside the gene matches: 6. This CDR3 contains 16 residues. The CDR3 loop is CASSQSAGGSTDTQYF. CDR3 coding DNA: TGCGCCAGCAGCCAGTCAGCGGGGGGATCCACAGATACGCAGTATTTT.

V and J are TRBV6-5 and TRBJ2-1; D perhaps matches TRBD2 (5 bases). CDR1 and CDR2 from the germline V gene are MNHEY and SVGAGI. The CDR3 length is 14 residues. V was trimmed by 6 bases and J by 4 bases, leaving 13 bases between them. CDR3 in DNA: TGTGCCAGCAGCCGGGGTACGGGTTACAATGAGCAGTTCTTC. It is translated as CASSRGTGYNEQFF.

This clone was observed once. This chain links TRBV29-1 with TRBJ2-6, with a tentative D call TRBD1 (7 bases). The CDR3 is 18 amino acids. CDR1 is SQVTM, CDR2 ANQGSEA, per germline. Deletions cut 0 bases from V and 0 bases from J, with 15 bases between. CDR3 region: CSVEDIQGTRSGANVLTF. The CDR3 DNA sequence: TGCAGCGTTGAAGATATACAGGGGACTCGCTCTGGGGCCAACGTCCTGACTTTC. Variable domain in full (rest from reference TRBV29-1 and TRBJ2-6): SAVISQKPSRDICQRGTSLTIQCQVDSQVTMMFWYRQQPGQSLTLIATANQGSEATYESGFVIDKFPISRPNLTFSTLTVSNMSPEDSSIYLCSVEDIQGTRSGANVLTFGAGSRLTVL.

The gene calls are TRBV6-5 and TRBJ1-1; 7 bases line up with TRBD1. This CDR3 has 15 residues. With 6 bases clipped from V and 1 base from J, the junction kept 8 bases outside the gene matches. Germline V lookup: CDR1 MNHEY, CDR2 SVGAGI. The CDR3 nucleotides read TGTGCCAGCAGCTTCTCAGGGACAGAGAACACTGAAGCTTTCTTT. Protein product: CASSFSGTENTEAFF.

This clone was counted a single time. This chain uses TRBV11-3 with TRBJ2-1; 12 bases align to TRBD2. V lost 5 bases, J lost 5 bases, and 7 bases stayed unmatched. This CDR3 is 16 amino acids long. From germline, CDR1 is SGHNT and CDR2 YENEEA. The CDR3 here is CASSGLAGGPHNEQFF. Written as DNA, the CDR3 is TGTGCCAGCAGCGGTCTAGCGGGAGGGCCCCACAATGAGCAGTTCTTC.

The chain uses TRBV11-1 and TRBJ2-7, with D maybe TRBD1 (6 bases). CDR1 is SGHAT and CDR2 is FQDESV in the germline V gene (reference sequence). With 4 bases removed from V and 6 bases from J, the gap between germline ends came to 7 bases. The CDR3 covers 11 residues. For the CDR3, the DNA is TGTGCCAGCAGCTCCAGGGGCGAGCAGTACTTC. Translating gives CASSSRGEQYF. The variable domain in full, completed from reference TRBV11-1 and TRBJ2-7, reads EAEVAQSPRYKITEKSQAVAFWCDPISGHATLYWYRQILGQGPELLVQFQDESVVDDSQLPKDRFSAERLKGVDSTLKIQPAELGDSAMYLCASSSRGEQYFGPGTRLTVT.

The chain uses TRBV27 and TRBJ2-5; 10 nucleotides align to TRBD2. Germline V lookup: CDR1 MNHEY, CDR2 SMNVEV (reference sequence). CDR3 size: 16 residues. V was pared by 5 bases and J by 4 bases, with 10 bases of the junction left unmatched. CDR3 bases: TGTGCCAGCAGTCCTGACCTAGCGGGAGTAGGAGAGACCCAGTACTTC. It specifies CASSPDLAGVGETQYF.

This rearrangement joins TRBV7-9 to TRBJ1-2, with D unclear. The CDR3 sequence is 15 residues long. Trimming took off 0 bases at V and 4 bases at J, with 12 bases between the two ends. Germline-derived CDR1 and CDR2 are SEHNR and FQNEAQ (reference sequence). The CDR3 region is CASSLALEIGYGYTF. In DNA, the CDR3 is TGTGCCAGCAGCTTAGCGCTCGAGATTGGCTATGGCTACACCTTC. Supplemented by reference TRBV7-9 and TRBJ1-2, the full variable domain reads DTGVSQNPRHKITKRGQNVTFRCDPISEHNRLYWYRQTLGQGPEFLTYFQNEAQLEKSRLLSDRFSAERPKGSFSTLEIQRTEQGDSAMYLCASSLALEIGYGYTFGSGTRLTVV.

The rearrangement links TRBV18 to TRBJ2-7, with D tentatively TRBD2 (5 bases). CDR1 is KGHSH, CDR2 LQKENI, per germline. This CDR3 region has 16 residues. Deletions cut 2 bases from V and 6 bases from J, with 20 bases between. The CDR3 loop reads CASSPFDNAEGREQYF. The CDR3 nucleotides are TGTGCCAGCTCACCATTTGATAACGCTGAGGGCCGCGAGCAGTACTTC.

The rearrangement links TRBV2 to TRBJ1-2; possible D gene TRBD1, 5 bases. V gave up 3 bases and J gave up 6 bases, with 14 bases separating them. This CDR3 comprises 14 residues. CDR1 SNHLY and CDR2 FYNNEI come from the germline V gene. The CDR3 region has the DNA TGTGCCAGCAGTGAGGGGGGGAAATGGGATGGCTACACCTTC. This codes for CASSEGGKWDGYTF. The full variable domain, with the rest looked up from reference TRBV2 and TRBJ1-2, is EPEVTQTPSHQVTQMGQEVILRCVPISNHLYFYWYRQILGQKVEFLVSFYNNEISEKSEIFDDQFSVERPDGSNFTLKIRSTKLEDSAMYFCASSEGGKWDGYTFGSGTRLTVV.

The chain recombines TRBV29-1 with TRBJ2-7; TRBD2 is a possible D gene (6 bases). The CDR3 length is 12 residues. Looked up from germline, CDR1 is SQVTM and CDR2 is ANQGSEA. The V end lost 5 bases, the J end lost 2 bases, and 10 bases lay between the germline ends. The CDR3 region has the DNA TGCAGCGTTCGCCGGGAGACCTACGAGCAGTACTTC. It is translated as CSVRRETYEQYF.

The CDR3 loop is CAFSGDAYEQYF. CDR3 DNA sequence: TGTGCCTTTTCGGGAGACGCCTACGAGCAGTACTTC. V is TRBV30 and J is TRBJ2-7, with D perhaps matching TRBD2 (6 bases). Germline lookup yields CDR1 GTSNPN and CDR2 SVGIG (reference sequence). CDR3 length equals 12 residues. The V end was cut by 7 bases, the J end by 2 bases, with 12 bases between.

The CDR3 DNA sequence: TGCAGCATGGAGACAGGCCACACTGAAGCTTTCTTT. Its protein is CSMETGHTEAFF. V gene TRBV29-1 combines with J gene TRBJ1-1; TRBD1 is a possible D gene (6 bases). Trimming took 8 bases from V and 3 from J, leaving 13 bases between them. Germline values: CDR1 SQVTM, CDR2 ANQGSEA. The CDR3 extends over 12 amino acids.

This clone was picked up one time. CDR3 coding DNA: TGCAGCGGTATAAACACAGATACGCAGTATTTT. This codes for CSGINTDTQYF. V gene TRBV29-1 combines with J gene TRBJ2-3; D remains unclear. CDR3 length equals 11 residues. The germline gives CDR1 SQVTM, CDR2 ANQGSEA. Trimming took 7 bases from V and 2 from J, leaving 7 bases between them.

The genes are TRBV5-6 and TRBJ2-7, with TRBD2 identical over 9 bases. Looked up from germline, CDR1 is SGHDT and CDR2 is YYEEEE. This CDR3 spans 15 amino acids. With V trimmed by 3 bases and J by 0 bases, 4 bases remained unmatched. DNA of the CDR3: TGTGCCAGCAGCTCCAGCGGGAGGAGCTCCTACGAGCAGTACTTC. The encoded protein is CASSSSGRSSYEQYF.

The chain combines TRBV4-1 with TRBJ2-5, with a tentative D call TRBD2 (5 bases). The CDR3 is made up of 14 amino acids. Trimming cost V 1 base and J 3 bases, with 9 bases left between them. Per the germline V gene, CDR1 is MGHRA and CDR2 is YSYEKL. The CDR3 sequence is CASSQVETKETQYF. CDR3 nucleotides: TGCGCCAGCAGCCAAGTTGAGACTAAAGAGACCCAGTACTTC.

J is TRBJ1-5 and V is TRBV10-3, with D perhaps matching TRBD1 (6 bases). V was clipped by 4 bases and J by 1 base, with 14 bases between them. CDR3 length equals 16 residues. Germline loops: CDR1 ENHRY, CDR2 SYGVKD. The CDR3: CAISAGRGESNQPQHF. The CDR3 region has the DNA TGTGCCATCAGTGCGGGGAGGGGGGAGAGCAATCAGCCCCAGCATTTT.

Only one count was recorded for this clone. The V call is TRBV6-1, the J call TRBJ1-2; possibly TRBD1 for D (5 bases). The CDR3 runs to 14 residues. Germline CDR1 MNHNS, CDR2 SASEGT. V was pared by 3 bases and J by 8 bases, with 16 bases between. The CDR3 loop reads CASSDSRVWVGYTF. CDR3 bases: TGTGCCAGCAGTGATTCCAGGGTTTGGGTAGGCTACACCTTC.

As for this clone: The sample holds other DNA sequences that translate to the same CDR3. The V call is TRBV5-1, the J call TRBJ2-7, with 7 bases aligning to TRBD1. Trimming at V came to 0 bases and at J to 2 bases, leaving 2 bases not matched to a gene. The length of the CDR3 is 14 residues. Germline V gene lookup returns CDR1 SGHRS and CDR2 YFSETQ. The CDR3 coding sequence is TGCGCCAGCAGCTTGGGCGACAGGGCCTACGAGCAGTACTTC. Residues: CASSLGDRAYEQYF.